This TCR beta chain was profiled in a study of blood T cell repertoires in COVID-19. On the study more broadly: Samples of COVID-19 (acute and convalescent) were obtained from the United States, Italy and Spain. The analysed material was cDNA or gDNA that came from T cells, B-cell-depleted T cells, or PBMCs.

Authors' processing steps: Researchers report that nucleated cell counts were estimated from reference gene primer amplification. Sequencing was performed with immunoSEQ multiplex PCR; in TCRdb, only in-frame clones are kept and a portion is missing. Clonal size and the V and J genes are those of that table, whereas D and trimming came from the DNA. The table has roughly 200,000 clones, approximately 89% seen once. This CDR3 region has 16 residues. The V and J ends lost 0 bases and 2 bases, in that order; junction bases with no gene match: 4. From germline, CDR1 is MNHEY and CDR2 SVGAGI. This rearrangement joins TRBV6-5 to TRBJ2-7; 10 nucleotides match TRBD1. The sequence derives from a woman aged 30 to 39 with acute or convalescent COVID-19. Source material: peripheral blood. CDR3 DNA sequence: TGTGCCAGCAGTTACTCAGGGACAGGGGTCCCCTACGAGCAGTACTTC. Translation: CASSYSGTGVPYEQYF.